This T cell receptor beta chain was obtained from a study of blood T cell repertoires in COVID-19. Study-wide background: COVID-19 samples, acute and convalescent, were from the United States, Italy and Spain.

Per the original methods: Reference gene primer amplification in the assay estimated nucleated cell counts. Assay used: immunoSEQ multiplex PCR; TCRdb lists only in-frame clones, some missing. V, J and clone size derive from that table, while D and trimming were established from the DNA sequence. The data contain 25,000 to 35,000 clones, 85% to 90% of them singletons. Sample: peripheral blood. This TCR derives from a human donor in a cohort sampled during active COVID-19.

The CDR3: CASSPPGISGANVLTF. CDR3 nucleotide sequence: TGTGCCAGCAGCCCCCCCGGGATCTCTGGGGCCAACGTCCTGACTTTC. This chain connects TRBV7-8 to TRBJ2-6; tentative D call: TRBD2 (5 bases). The ends were cut back, 5 bases at V and 0 bases at J, with 11 bases in the middle. Germline V gene lookup returns CDR1 SGHVS and CDR2 FQNEAQ. CDR3 length: 16 amino acids.